Below, one TCR beta chain is given with its context. Its antigen is currently unknown. The entry originates in a study of early T cells in non-severe SARS-CoV-2 infection. Study context: Sequenced material consisted of bulk RNA (from unsorted whole blood), and chains were unpaired.

Study-wide results and caveats: Reliance on VDJdb matching favored anti-spike CD8 responses; private and CD4 specificities were missed.

TCRdb fed the 5' RACE reads into MiXCR, producing one record per CDR3 protein. The sample lists 20,000 to 25,000 distinct CDR3 sequences; over 4% were seen once. Sequencing input: whole blood. The source of this sequence is an adult who was a healthcare worker with PCR-confirmed SARS-CoV-2 infection or an uninfected control (not recorded which).

This CDR3 reads CSARDGSPNEKLFF. In nucleotides, the CDR3 is TGCAGTGCTAGGGACGGATCACCTAATGAAAAACTGTTTTTT. The J gene is TRBJ1-4, the V gene TRBV20-1; D unclear. Per germline, CDR1 DFQATT and CDR2 SNEGSKA (reference sequence). This CDR3 has 14 amino acids. V was pared by 3 bases and J by 3 bases, with 11 bases between.